The 23 T cell receptor beta chains listed next were all sequenced from one sample in a study of T cell repertoires in cytomegalovirus infection. TCRdb passed the reads through MiXCR, listing each CDR3 protein once. Seen here are roughly 100,000 distinct CDR3 sequences, approximately 15% observed once, and the top ten hold over 8%. Sequenced: PBMCs. The receptors stem from a human donor in good health (CMV status not recorded). Some clones in this sample may be carry-over from other donors' samples.

CDR3 region: CSASQVNQETQYF. The CDR3 coding sequence is TGCAGTGCGAGCCAGGTAAACCAAGAGACCCAGTACTTC. V usage is TRBV20-1 and J usage is TRBJ2-5, with D unclear. With 6 bases removed from V and 0 bases from J, the gap between germline ends came to 11 bases. Germline values: CDR1 DFQATT, CDR2 SNEGSKA (reference sequence). The CDR3 length is 13 residues.

The rearrangement links TRBV20-1 to TRBJ1-2; TRBD1 might be the D (6 bases). V lost 3 bases to trimming and J lost 5 bases, with 7 bases between them. Germline values: CDR1 DFQATT, CDR2 SNEGSKA (reference sequence). The length of the CDR3 is 11 residues. This CDR3 reads CSARQGYGYTF. CDR3 nucleotides: TGCAGTGCTAGGCAGGGGTATGGCTACACCTTC.

V gene TRBV12-3 or TRBV12-4 combines with J gene TRBJ1-4; D unclear. The V and J ends lost 5 bases and 4 bases respectively, with 23 bases between them. The CDR3 contains 18 residues. The CDR3, as DNA: TGTGCCAGCAGTATCAGGCTCGCTTTGGGGAGAGATAATGAAAAACTGTTTTTT. This sequence encodes CASSIRLALGRDNEKLFF.

This clonotype was seen more than once but under ten times. The chain couples TRBV5-1 to TRBJ2-7; TRBD1 matches at 7 bases. The J segment lost 6 bases and the V segment lost 0 bases, leaving 9 bases of the junction unmatched. The CDR3 has 15 residues. Germline V CDR1 and CDR2: SGHRS, YFSETQ. The CDR3 coding sequence is TGCGCCAGCAGCTTGGATTTTACAGGGGATGGCGAGCAGTACTTC. Its protein product is CASSLDFTGDGEQYF.

The chain links TRBV2 to TRBJ1-1; the D gene is possibly TRBD1 (6 bases). The CDR3 length is 13 residues. The germline V and J ends were trimmed by 5 bases and 7 bases, with 14 bases remaining between them. Germline V CDR1 and CDR2: SNHLY, FYNNEI. DNA of the CDR3: TGTGCCAGCAGTCCTAGAGGGGGGGATGAAGCTTTCTTT. Translation: CASSPRGGDEAFF.

This clonotype appeared many times. This CDR3 reads CASTLGSGGYNEQFF. DNA of the CDR3: TGTGCCAGCACCCTGGGGAGCGGGGGGTACAATGAGCAGTTCTTC. This chain links TRBV7-3 with TRBJ2-1; 9 bases match TRBD2. Germline values: CDR1 SGHTA, CDR2 FQGTGA. The trim removed 7 bases at V and 4 bases at J, leaving 8 bases unmatched. The CDR3 runs to 15 residues.

About this clonotype: A much larger clone differs from this one at a single base, so this may be a read error. The rearrangement joins TRBV7-9 to TRBJ2-3; the D is unclear. CDR1 and CDR2 from the germline V gene are SEHNR and FQNEAQ (reference sequence). The CDR3 consists of 13 residues. Trimming pared 7 bases from V and 2 bases from J, leaving 10 bases between. CDR3 in DNA: TGTGCCAGCATCTTTTCCTTCACAGATACGCAGTATTTT. It encodes CASIFSFTDTQYF.

This clonotype was recorded at least ten times. The chain joins TRBV7-8 to TRBJ1-1; 7 nucleotides agree with TRBD1. The CDR3 contains 13 residues. The V gene's germline CDR1 is SGHVS and CDR2 FQNEAQ. V trimming: 5 bases; J trimming: 10 bases; junction bases outside the gene matches: 10. This CDR3 is CASSLGEGQRAFF. As DNA, the CDR3 is TGTGCCAGCAGCCTAGGGGAGGGACAGAGAGCTTTCTTT. The complete variable domain, with remaining parts taken from reference TRBV7-8 and TRBJ1-1, reads GAGVSQSPRYKVAKRGQDVALRCDPISGHVSLFWYQQALGQGPEFLTYFQNEAQLDKSGLPSDRFFAERPEGSVSTLKIQRTQQEDSAVYLCASSLGEGQRAFFGQGTRLTVV.

This clonotype was counted ten times or more. This chain uses TRBV6-2 or TRBV6-3 with TRBJ2-7; D remains unclear. Germline V gives CDR1 MNHEY, CDR2 SVGEGT. Deletions cut 4 bases from V and 4 bases from J, with 11 bases between. The CDR3 sequence is 13 residues long. The CDR3 DNA reads TGTGCCAGCAGTTCGCGACCGATATACGAGCAGTACTTC. Its translation: CASSSRPIYEQYF.

This clonotype has just a few counts. The chain employs TRBV6-2 or TRBV6-3 and TRBJ2-1; 7 bases are shared with TRBD2. Germline trimming cut 0 bases from V and 10 bases from J; bases unmatched to any gene: 9. CDR3 size: 15 residues. Germline V gene data show CDR1 as MNHEY and CDR2 as SVGEGT. The CDR3 spells CASSYSGGGFEEQFF. CDR3 nucleotides: TGTGCCAGCAGTTACTCTGGGGGGGGATTCGAGGAGCAGTTCTTC.

This clonotype was seen a few times. J is TRBJ2-7 and V is TRBV29-1; maybe TRBD1 (5 bases). CDR3 length equals 13 residues. Trimming pared 4 bases from V and 4 bases from J, leaving 14 bases between. From germline, CDR1 is SQVTM and CDR2 ANQGSEA. The DNA of the CDR3 is TGCAGCGTTGCTACAGGACGGAATTACGAGCAGTACTTC. Translating it yields CSVATGRNYEQYF.

The chain carries TRBV12-3 or TRBV12-4 and TRBJ1-4; 11 nucleotides line up with TRBD1. With V trimmed by 6 bases and J by 1 base, 4 bases remained unmatched. The length of the CDR3 is 16 residues. The CDR3 sequence is CASSRGQGGTNEKLFF. The CDR3 DNA follows: TGTGCCAGCAGCAGGGGACAGGGGGGAACTAATGAAAAACTGTTTTTT.

This clonotype was seen more than once but under ten times. The rearrangement uses TRBV19 and TRBJ2-1; 8 bases agree with TRBD1. Germline trimming cut 6 bases from V and 0 bases from J; bases unmatched to any gene: 7. The CDR3 has 16 amino acids. Germline CDR1 reads LNHDA; CDR2 reads SQIVND (reference sequence). The DNA of the CDR3 is TGTGCCAGTAGCCTTGCAGGGGGCTACTCCTACAATGAGCAGTTCTTC. Amino acid sequence: CASSLAGGYSYNEQFF. The entire variable domain, with the rest obtained from reference TRBV19 and TRBJ2-1, is as follows: DGGITQSPKYLFRKEGQNVTLSCEQNLNHDAMYWYRQDPGQGLRLIYYSQIVNDFQKGDIAEGYSVSREKKESFPLTVTSAQKNPTAFYLCASSLAGGYSYNEQFFGPGTRLTVL.

There are a few counts of this clonotype. The CDR3 DNA reads as TGTGCCAGCAGCTTGGGGCAGACCTATGGCTACACCTTC. This codes for CASSLGQTYGYTF. V is TRBV11-2 and J is TRBJ1-2; D is possibly TRBD1 (5 bases). The V gene's germline CDR1 is SGHAT and CDR2 FQNNGV. This CDR3 is built from 13 residues. V was shortened by 3 bases and J by 4 bases, with 9 bases between the two germline ends.

V is TRBV29-1 and J is TRBJ2-7; 10 nucleotides match TRBD1. The CDR3 is 13 residues long. V dropped 6 bases and J dropped 6; count of bases not matched to a gene: 8. Germline V gene sequence: CDR1 SQVTM, CDR2 ANQGSEA. The CDR3 sequence is CSVDRDRGGEQYF. The CDR3 DNA reads as TGCAGCGTAGACCGGGACAGGGGAGGCGAGCAGTACTTC.

The chain is built from TRBV28 and TRBJ1-1; 9 nucleotides align to TRBD1. Per the germline V gene, CDR1 is MDHEN and CDR2 is SYDVKM. CDR3 length: 14 amino acids. Losses at the gene ends were 5 bases for V and 4 bases for J; bases not matched to a gene: 5. DNA of the CDR3: TGTGCCAGCAGTCCGACAGGGGGTGTCACTGAAGCTTTCTTT. Its translation is CASSPTGGVTEAFF.

There are a few counts of this clonotype. This sequence joins TRBV2 and TRBJ1-1; D perhaps matches TRBD1 (5 bases). The V gene lost 7 bases and the J gene lost 1 base, with 10 bases spanning the gap. Germline assignment: CDR1 SNHLY and CDR2 FYNNEI. The CDR3 is 13 residues long. The CDR3 is CASNPGTNTEAFF. CDR3 sequence (DNA): TGTGCCAGCAATCCAGGGACGAACACTGAAGCTTTCTTT.

This clonotype was recorded many times. The V call is TRBV7-2, the J call TRBJ1-1; D gene ambiguous. This CDR3 has 16 amino acids. Germline loops: CDR1 SGHTA, CDR2 FQGNSA. The V end was cut by 5 bases, the J end by 1 base, with 17 bases between. The CDR3: CASSRTFGPKNTEAFF. The CDR3 DNA reads as TGTGCCAGCAGCCGAACATTCGGGCCTAAGAACACTGAAGCTTTCTTT.

The chain recombines TRBV12-5 with TRBJ2-7, with D uncertain. CDR1 is LGHNT and CDR2 is FRNRAP in the germline V gene. The CDR3 has 12 residues. The germline V and J ends were trimmed by 2 bases and 12 bases, with 14 bases remaining between them. The CDR3 reads CASGLLRTVLYF. In DNA form, the CDR3 reads TGTGCTAGTGGTTTGCTCCGGACGGTACTGTACTTC.

This clonotype appeared many times. The DNA of the CDR3 is TGCGCCAGTATCAGACTAGCGGGCGCCACGAGCTCCTACAATGAGCAGTTCTTC. Protein product: CASIRLAGATSSYNEQFF. V is TRBV4-3 and J is TRBJ2-1; TRBD2 agrees at 10 bases. This CDR3 region has 18 residues. V trimming: 9 bases; J trimming: 0 bases; junction bases outside the gene matches: 14. The germline V gene encodes CDR1 LGHNA and CDR2 YSLEER.

The rearrangement joins TRBV7-3 to TRBJ2-7, with D tentatively TRBD2 (6 bases). Trimming took 1 base from V and 2 from J, leaving 12 bases between them. The CDR3 has 15 residues. Germline values: CDR1 SGHTA, CDR2 FQGTGA. The CDR3 sequence: CASSLNAGFTYEQYF. In DNA, the CDR3 is TGTGCCAGCAGCTTAAACGCGGGATTCACCTACGAGCAGTACTTC. The full variable domain, its missing parts supplied by reference TRBV7-3 and TRBJ2-7, is GAGVSQTPSNKVTEKGKYVELRCDPISGHTALYWYRQSLGQGPEFLIYFQGTGAADDSGLPNDRFFAVRPEGSVSTLKIQRTERGDSAVYLCASSLNAGFTYEQYFGPGTRLTVT.

This clonotype was counted a few times. The chain uses TRBV20-1 and TRBJ1-6; the D gene is possibly TRBD1 (6 bases). V was shortened by 1 base and J by 10 bases, with 14 bases between the two germline ends. The CDR3 sequence is 14 residues long. Germline V gene lookup returns CDR1 DFQATT and CDR2 SNEGSKA (reference sequence). The CDR3 sequence is CSARGGQGQSPLHF. CDR3 DNA sequence: TGCAGTGCTAGAGGGGGGCAGGGCCAATCACCCCTCCACTTT.

This clonotype has a handful of counts. J is TRBJ2-3 and V is TRBV29-1; a weak D match, TRBD1 (6 bases). This CDR3 has 16 residues. CDR1 is SQVTM and CDR2 is ANQGSEA in the germline V gene. Trimming pared 7 bases from V and 5 bases from J, leaving 25 bases between. The CDR3 DNA is TGCAGCGCTGGGTCAGATTTGGGGGCCGAGGGAGATACGCAGTATTTT. Translation: CSAGSDLGAEGDTQYF.